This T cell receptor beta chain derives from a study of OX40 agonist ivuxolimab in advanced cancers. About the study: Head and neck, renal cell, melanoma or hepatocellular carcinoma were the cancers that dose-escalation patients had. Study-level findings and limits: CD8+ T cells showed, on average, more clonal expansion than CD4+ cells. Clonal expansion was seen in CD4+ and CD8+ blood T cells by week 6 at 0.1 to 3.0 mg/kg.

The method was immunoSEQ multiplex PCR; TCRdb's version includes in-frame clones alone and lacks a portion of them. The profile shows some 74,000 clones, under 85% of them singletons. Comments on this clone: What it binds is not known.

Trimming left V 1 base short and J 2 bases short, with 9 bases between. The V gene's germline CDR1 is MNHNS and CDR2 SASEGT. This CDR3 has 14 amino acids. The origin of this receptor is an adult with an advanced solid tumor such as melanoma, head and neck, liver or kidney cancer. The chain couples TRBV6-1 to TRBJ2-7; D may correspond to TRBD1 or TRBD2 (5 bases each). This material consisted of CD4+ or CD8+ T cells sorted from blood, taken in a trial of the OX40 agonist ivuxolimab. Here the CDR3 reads CASSEGGTAYEQYF. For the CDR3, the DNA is TGTGCCAGCAGTGAAGGGGGGACGGCCTACGAGCAGTACTTC.